The 18 T cell receptor beta chains below were found in one sample sequenced in a study of shared clonotypes between healthy human individuals. Only in-frame clones appear in the TCRdb table, and some are missing; sequencing was by immunoSEQ multiplex PCR. The sample comprises roughly 2,500,000 clones, 80% to 95% of which are singletons, and 0.36% rests with the top ten. Material: naive CD4+ T cells from PBMCs. Subset in this sample: CD45RA+ positively selected. Every receptor here comes from a man between 18 and 29 years old in good health. Some clones in this sample may be carry-over from other donors' samples.

This chain uses TRBV7-9 with TRBJ2-7, with TRBD1 identical over 7 bases. In germline, CDR1 is SEHNR, CDR2 FQNEAQ (reference sequence). This CDR3 contains 15 residues. V lost 2 bases and J lost 9; bases outside the gene matches: 13. The CDR3 region is CASSLWGQPTTGQYF. DNA of the CDR3: TGTGCCAGCAGCTTATGGGGACAGCCGACTACTGGGCAGTACTTC.

The CDR3 sequence is CASSQESGSATANTGELFF. CDR3 sequence (DNA): TGCGCCAGCAGCCAAGAGAGTGGGTCGGCCACCGCGAACACCGGGGAGCTGTTTTTT. V usage is TRBV4-1 and J usage is TRBJ2-2; D not certain. The germline V and J ends were trimmed by 0 bases and 0 bases, with 17 bases remaining between them. The germline gives CDR1 MGHRA, CDR2 YSYEKL. CDR3 length equals 19 residues.

The V call is TRBV5-4, the J call TRBJ2-3; TRBD2 aligns across 7 bases. The trim removed 0 bases at V and 9 bases at J, leaving 7 bases unmatched. The CDR3 consists of 14 residues. The germline V gene encodes CDR1 SGHNT and CDR2 YYREEE (reference sequence). The CDR3 DNA reads TGTGCCAGCAGCTTGGACGGACTAGTGCGGACGCAGTATTTT. Its protein is CASSLDGLVRTQYF. Variable domain in full (rest from reference TRBV5-4 and TRBJ2-3): ETGVTQSPTHLIKTRGQQVTLRCSSQSGHNTVSWYQQALGQGPQFIFQYYREEENGRGNFPPRFSGLQFPNYSSELNVNALELDDSALYLCASSLDGLVRTQYFGPGTRLTVL.

The chain is built from TRBV19 and TRBJ1-3, with D possibly being TRBD1 (5 bases). The CDR3 has 15 amino acids. V lost 5 bases and J 0 bases, leaving 11 bases between the germline ends. The germline V gene encodes CDR1 LNHDA and CDR2 SQIVND (reference sequence). The CDR3 nucleotides read TGTGCCAGTAGTGACCTCCAGGGCTCTGGAAACACCATATATTTT. Its protein is CASSDLQGSGNTIYF.

The chain combines TRBV6-1 with TRBJ2-2; 8 nucleotides line up with TRBD1. After removal of 7 bases from V and 5 bases from J, the junction contained 9 bases not matched to a gene. This CDR3 spans 15 amino acids. Germline lookup yields CDR1 MNHNS and CDR2 SASEGT. Written as DNA, the CDR3 is TGTGCCAGCAACCCAGGGGGCGCGGGGACCGGGGAGCTGTTTTTT. Translated, it gives CASNPGGAGTGELFF.

This rearrangement joins TRBV7-8 to TRBJ2-7, with TRBD2 matching 12 bases. From germline, CDR1 is SGHVS and CDR2 FQNEAQ. CDR3 length: 15 amino acids. Trimming removed 5 bases from V and 7 bases from J; junction bases left unmatched: 9. The CDR3, as DNA: TGTGCCAGCAGCCCGCGCAGGACTAGCGGGACTGAGCAGTACTTC. Amino acid sequence: CASSPRRTSGTEQYF.

This clone was seen just once. V and J are TRBV2 and TRBJ2-1, with D unclear. Germline V gives CDR1 SNHLY, CDR2 FYNNEI. Trimming shortened V by 6 bases and J by 7 bases, and 10 bases separated the two germline ends. This CDR3 has 12 amino acids. The CDR3 DNA is TGTGCCAGCAGATTAGAGGTAAATGAGCAGTTCTTC. It codes for CASRLEVNEQFF. Using reference TRBV2 and TRBJ2-1 for the parts outside the CDR3, the full variable domain is EPEVTQTPSHQVTQMGQEVILRCVPISNHLYFYWYRQILGQKVEFLVSFYNNEISEKSEIFDDQFSVERPDGSNFTLKIRSTKLEDSAMYFCASRLEVNEQFFGPGTRLTVL.

The chain links TRBV28 to TRBJ2-6, with D unclear. V was clipped by 3 bases and J by 3 bases, with 9 bases between them. Germline CDR1 reads MDHEN; CDR2 reads SYDVKM. CDR3 size: 15 residues. The CDR3 here is CASSLRLVGANVLTF. In nucleotides, the CDR3 is TGTGCCAGCAGTTTGAGACTGGTTGGGGCCAACGTCCTGACTTTC.

This chain connects TRBV5-1 to TRBJ2-1; no reliable D call. Germline V CDR1 and CDR2: SGHRS, YFSETQ. V was clipped by 2 bases and J by 0 bases, with 12 bases between them. The CDR3 length is 16 residues. The CDR3 DNA reads TGCGCCAGCAGCTTCGACGGGTCCCGCTCCTACAATGAGCAGTTCTTC. Translated, it gives CASSFDGSRSYNEQFF.

The chain couples TRBV11-2 to TRBJ2-1; 10 bases line up with TRBD2. The junction had 3 bases not matched to a gene; V was cut back by 1 base and J by 3 bases. Per the germline V gene, CDR1 is SGHAT and CDR2 is FQNNGV. The CDR3 spans 16 residues. The CDR3 sequence: CASSLGTSGYYNEQFF. In DNA form, the CDR3 reads TGTGCCAGCAGCTTAGGGACTAGCGGCTACTACAATGAGCAGTTCTTC.

The chain uses TRBV5-6 and TRBJ2-1; a weak D match, TRBD1 (5 bases). Trimming stripped 4 bases from V and 1 base from J, with 18 bases between. Germline CDR1 SGHDT, CDR2 YYEEEE. This CDR3 is built from 17 residues. CDR3 bases: TGTGCCAGCAGCCGAAGACAGTCCTCCTCTTCCTACAATGAGCAGTTCTTC. It specifies CASSRRQSSSSYNEQFF.

The chain couples TRBV19 to TRBJ1-2; D remains ambiguous. The CDR3 has 15 amino acids. Germline CDR1 LNHDA, CDR2 SQIVND (reference sequence). Trimming left V 10 bases short and J 7 bases short, with 25 bases between. The CDR3 protein is CATMTRMGLVGGYTF. CDR3 nucleotides: TGTGCCACTATGACACGGATGGGTCTGGTGGGTGGCTACACCTTC.

The chain is built from TRBV18 and TRBJ1-4; no definite D call. Trimming cost V 2 bases and J 8 bases, with 9 bases left between them. Germline V gene lookup returns CDR1 KGHSH and CDR2 LQKENI. The CDR3 covers 13 residues. CDR3 sequence: CASSPAHAEKLFF. CDR3 coding DNA: TGTGCCAGCTCACCAGCTCACGCAGAAAAACTGTTTTTT.

The chain employs TRBV2 and TRBJ1-1; 7 nucleotides agree with TRBD1. V shed 4 bases and J 2 bases; nucleotides not matched to a gene: 4. The CDR3 loop spans 14 amino acids. CDR1 is SNHLY, CDR2 FYNNEI, per germline. CDR3 region: CASSATGLNTEAFF. The CDR3 coding sequence is TGTGCCAGCAGTGCGACAGGGCTCAACACTGAAGCTTTCTTT.

Here the CDR3 DNA reads TGTGCCAGCTCACTCCAGGGTACGGGCACCGGGGAGCTGTTTTTT. This encodes CASSLQGTGTGELFF. The chain recombines TRBV18 with TRBJ2-2, with D possibly matching TRBD1 (5 bases). The germline V gene encodes CDR1 KGHSH and CDR2 LQKENI. This CDR3 contains 15 residues. V was cut by 4 bases and J by 4 bases, with 13 bases left in between.

The chain couples TRBV5-1 to TRBJ1-4; no firm D call. Per the germline V gene, CDR1 is SGHRS and CDR2 is YFSETQ. The V end lost 5 bases, the J end lost 8 bases, and 13 bases lay between the germline ends. This CDR3 spans 13 amino acids. CDR3 protein: CASSQNSQEKLFF. The CDR3 DNA is TGCGCCAGCAGTCAAAATAGCCAGGAAAAACTGTTTTTT.

The chain joins TRBV21-1 to TRBJ1-2; the table names TRBD1, a call not compared with the DNA. TRBV21-1 is deemed a pseudogene. The CDR3 contains 16 residues. The CDR3 loop reads CASSEGGQGVHYGYTF. CDR3 DNA sequence: TGTGCCAGCAGCGAAGGGGGACAGGGGGTACACTATGGCTACACCTTC.

This chain uses TRBV4-1 with TRBJ2-7; D unclear. CDR3 length equals 14 residues. Germline loops: CDR1 MGHRA, CDR2 YSYEKL. Trimming took off 1 base at V and 3 bases at J, with 10 bases between the two ends. This CDR3 is CASSQVFGIYEQYF. The CDR3 DNA is TGCGCCAGCAGCCAAGTTTTTGGAATCTACGAGCAGTACTTC.